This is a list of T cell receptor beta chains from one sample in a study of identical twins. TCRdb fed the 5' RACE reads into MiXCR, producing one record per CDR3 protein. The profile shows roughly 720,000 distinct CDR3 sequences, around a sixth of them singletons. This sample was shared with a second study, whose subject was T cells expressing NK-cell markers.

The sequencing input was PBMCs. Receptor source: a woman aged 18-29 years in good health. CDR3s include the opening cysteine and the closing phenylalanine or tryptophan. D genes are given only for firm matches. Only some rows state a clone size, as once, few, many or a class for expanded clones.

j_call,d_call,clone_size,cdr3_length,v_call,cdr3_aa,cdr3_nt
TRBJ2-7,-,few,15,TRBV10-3,CAISGGQWKSYEQYF,TGTGCCATCAGTGGGGGGCAGTGGAAATCCTACGAGCAGTACTTC
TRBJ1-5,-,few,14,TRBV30,CAWSVIGPNQPQHF,TGTGCCTGGAGTGTAATCGGGCCCAATCAGCCCCAGCATTTT
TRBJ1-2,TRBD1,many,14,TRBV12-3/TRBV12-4,CASSLGQVNYGYTF,TGTGCCAGCTCCCTGGGACAGGTTAACTATGGCTACACCTTC
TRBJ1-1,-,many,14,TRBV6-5,CASSYSNRATEAFF,TGTGCCAGCAGTTACTCCAACAGGGCCACTGAAGCTTTCTTT
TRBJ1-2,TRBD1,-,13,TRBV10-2,CASSESTGSGYTF,TGCGCCAGCAGTGAGTCGACAGGGAGTGGCTACACCTTC
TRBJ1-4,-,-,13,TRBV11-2,CASTPRASEKLFF,TGTGCCAGCACCCCGCGGGCTTCGGAAAAACTGTTTTTT
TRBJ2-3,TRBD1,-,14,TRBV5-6,CAGWGQGMPDTQYF,TGTGCCGGGTGGGGACAGGGAATGCCAGATACGCAGTATTTT
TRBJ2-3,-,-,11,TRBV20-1,CSASLSNTQYF,TGCAGTGCTAGCCTATCGAATACGCAGTATTTT
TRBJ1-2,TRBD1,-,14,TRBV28,CASSLGQLHYGYTF,TGTGCCAGCAGTTTGGGACAGCTTCACTATGGCTACACCTTC
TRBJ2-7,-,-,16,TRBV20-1,CSAGGKQKGRSYEQYF,TGCAGTGCTGGGGGCAAACAAAAAGGACGCTCCTACGAGCAGTACTTC
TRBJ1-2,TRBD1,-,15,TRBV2,CASSPLRQGGWGYTF,TGTGCCAGCAGCCCGTTAAGACAGGGAGGATGGGGCTACACCTTC
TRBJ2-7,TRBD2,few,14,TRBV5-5,CASSLYGLAYEQYF,TGTGCCAGCAGCTTGTATGGACTAGCTTACGAGCAGTACTTC
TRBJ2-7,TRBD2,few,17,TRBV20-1,CSARGGTGLAGPWEQYF,TGCAGTGCTAGAGGGGGGACTGGACTAGCGGGACCCTGGGAGCAGTACTTC
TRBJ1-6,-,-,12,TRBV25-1,CASSQRNSPLHF,TGTGCCAGCAGTCAGCGGAATTCACCCCTCCACTTT
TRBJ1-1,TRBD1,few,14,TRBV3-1,CASSQRDRNTEAFF,TGTGCCAGCAGCCAAAGGGACAGGAACACTGAAGCTTTCTTT
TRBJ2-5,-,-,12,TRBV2,CASRTTKETQYF,TGTGCCAGCAGGACCACGAAAGAGACCCAGTACTTC
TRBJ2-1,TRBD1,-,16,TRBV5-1,CASSLLPGQYYNEQFF,TGCGCCAGCAGCCTCCTCCCGGGACAGTATTACAATGAGCAGTTCTTC
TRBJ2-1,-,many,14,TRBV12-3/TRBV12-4,CASSLAVGKNEQFF,TGTGCCAGCAGTTTAGCGGTCGGGAAAAATGAGCAGTTCTTC
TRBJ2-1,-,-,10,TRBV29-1,CSVVEGEQFF,TGCAGCGTTGTAGAGGGTGAGCAGTTCTTC
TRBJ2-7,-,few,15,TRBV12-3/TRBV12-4,CASSFNTVTTYEQYF,TGTGCCAGCAGTTTTAACACCGTAACCACCTACGAGCAGTACTTC
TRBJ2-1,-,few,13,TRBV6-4,CASSMTSVNEQFF,TGTGCCAGCAGCATGACGTCGGTAAATGAGCAGTTCTTC
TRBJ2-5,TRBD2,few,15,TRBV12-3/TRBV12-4,CASSSLSQRGETQYF,TGTGCCAGCAGTTCCCTGAGCCAGCGGGGGGAGACCCAGTACTTC
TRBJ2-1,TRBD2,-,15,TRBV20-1,CSASDRGGWYNEQFF,TGCAGTGCTAGTGACCGGGGGGGCTGGTACAATGAGCAGTTCTTC
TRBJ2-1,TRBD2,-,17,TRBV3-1,CASSHAGGTSGSNEQFF,TGTGCCAGCAGCCACGCGGGGGGGACTAGCGGATCAAATGAGCAGTTCTTC
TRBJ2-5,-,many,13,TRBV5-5,CASSLGPEETQYF,TGTGCCAGCAGCTTAGGGCCCGAAGAGACCCAGTACTTC
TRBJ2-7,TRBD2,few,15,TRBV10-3,CAISESARGAREQYF,TGTGCCATCAGTGAGTCGGCGCGGGGGGCAAGAGAGCAGTACTTC
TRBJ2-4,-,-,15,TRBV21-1,CASSKAVLAKNIQYF,TGTGCCAGCAGCAAAGCGGTACTAGCCAAAAACATTCAGTACTTC
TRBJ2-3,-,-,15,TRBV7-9,CASSLKGRDTDTQYF,TGTGCCAGCAGCTTGAAGGGACGGGACACAGATACGCAGTATTTT
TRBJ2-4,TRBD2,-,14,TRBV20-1,CSVKSGSMQNIQYF,TGCAGTGTGAAGAGCGGGAGTATGCAAAACATTCAGTACTTC
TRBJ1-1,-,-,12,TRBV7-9,CASSLGGSGAFF,TGTGCCAGCAGCTTAGGCGGCAGCGGAGCTTTCTTT
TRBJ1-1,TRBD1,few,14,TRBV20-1,CSARDRVWGTEAFF,TGCAGTGCTAGGGACAGGGTTTGGGGCACTGAAGCTTTCTTT
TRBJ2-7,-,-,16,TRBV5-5,CASSVSPGTFFYEQYF,TGTGCCAGCAGCGTCAGCCCCGGGACATTTTTTTACGAGCAGTACTTC
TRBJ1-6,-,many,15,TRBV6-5,CASSYSSGPNSPLHF,TGTGCCAGCAGTTACAGTTCGGGCCCTAATTCACCCCTCCACTTT
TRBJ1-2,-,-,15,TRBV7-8,CASSPYGDPSYGYTF,TGTGCCAGCAGCCCCTATGGGGATCCGTCGTATGGCTACACCTTC
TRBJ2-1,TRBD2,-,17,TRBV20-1,CCAYRLAGHSSYNEQFF,TGCTGTGCCTATAGACTAGCGGGACATAGCTCCTACAATGAGCAGTTCTTC
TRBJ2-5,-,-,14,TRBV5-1,CASSLALAAETQYF,TGCGCCAGCAGCTTAGCACTAGCAGCAGAGACCCAGTACTTC
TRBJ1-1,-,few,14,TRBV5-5,CASSPYRRNTEAFF,TGTGCCAGCAGCCCCTACAGGAGAAACACTGAAGCTTTCTTT
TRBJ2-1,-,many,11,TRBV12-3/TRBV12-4,CASSLSPEQFF,TGTGCCAGCAGCTTGTCCCCGGAGCAGTTCTTC
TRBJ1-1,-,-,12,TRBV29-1,CSGGRMNTEAFF,TGCAGCGGTGGACGGATGAACACTGAAGCTTTCTTT
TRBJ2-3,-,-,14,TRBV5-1,CASSPGEPTDTQYF,TGCGCCAGCAGCCCAGGGGAGCCCACAGATACGCAGTATTTT